This is a list of T cell receptor beta chains from one sample in a study of graft-versus-host responses after intestinal transplantation. These receptors lack a known antigen. This table comes from immunoSEQ multiplex PCR, and its TCRdb copy is limited to in-frame clones, with some not included. The sample consists of tens of thousands of clones, 90% of them appearing once. The sample consisted of unstimulated CD8+ T cells sorted from spleen or lymph node cells, taken before transplant. Every receptor here comes from a human donor who was the organ donor for an intestinal transplant. Both conserved end residues are part of each CDR3. D genes are given only for firm matches. Clone size appears in some rows only: once, few, many, or a class for an expanded clone.

J gene | D gene | clone size | V gene | CDR3 protein | CDR3 DNA
TRBJ1-2 | NA | NA | TRBV6-5 | CASSYSGSPTEGYTF | TGTGCCAGCAGTTACTCCGGGAGCCCCACGGAAGGCTACACCTTC
TRBJ1-4 | TRBD1 | NA | TRBV18 | CASSPTQGAEKLFF | TGTGCCAGCTCACCTACGCAGGGGGCTGAAAAACTGTTTTTT
TRBJ2-3 | NA | NA | TRBV5-4 | CASSLLGESTDTQYF | TGTGCCAGCAGCTTGCTTGGGGAGAGCACAGATACGCAGTATTTT
TRBJ1-6 | NA | few | TRBV4-1 | CASSQVGGNSPLHF | TGCGCCAGCAGCCAAGTAGGCGGAAATTCACCCCTCCACTTT
TRBJ2-5 | NA | NA | TRBV27 | CASRPDNQETQYF | TGTGCCAGCAGACCAGACAACCAAGAGACCCAGTACTTC
TRBJ2-5 | NA | NA | TRBV19 | CASRGWGFSGQETQYF | TGTGCCAGCAGGGGATGGGGATTCTCCGGCCAAGAGACCCAGTACTTC
TRBJ1-1 | NA | NA | TRBV4-1 | CASSAQGIHTEAFF | TGCGCCAGCAGCGCTCAGGGGATTCACACTGAAGCTTTCTTT
TRBJ2-5 | NA | NA | TRBV7-8 | CASSRMWTDQETQYF | TGTGCCAGCTCGCGGATGTGGACAGACCAAGAGACCCAGTACTTC
TRBJ1-5 | TRBD1 | NA | TRBV6-5 | CASSSGTGGGQPQHF | TGTGCCAGCAGTTCCGGGACAGGGGGAGGTCAGCCCCAGCATTTT
TRBJ1-4 | TRBD1 | NA | TRBV4-2 | CASSPGTGDFIF | TGTGCCAGCAGCCCCGGGACAGGCGATTTTATTTTT
TRBJ1-2 | NA | NA | TRBV7-9 | CASSLGGGNYGYTF | TGTGCCAGCAGCTTAGGGGGGGGTAACTATGGCTACACCTTC
TRBJ1-2 | TRBD1 | NA | TRBV4-3 | CASSQAATGDGYTF | TGCGCCAGCAGCCAAGCGGCGACAGGGGATGGCTACACCTTC
TRBJ2-3 | NA | few | TRBV19 | CASSIRLLGTDTQYF | TGTGCCAGTAGTATACGCTTACTCGGCACAGATACGCAGTATTTT
TRBJ1-5 | NA | NA | TRBV27 | CASSETPPGPQHF | TGTGCCAGCAGCGAAACTCCCCCAGGGCCCCAGCATTTT
TRBJ2-1 | NA | NA | TRBV9 | CASSVGGLGNEQFF | TGTGCCAGCAGCGTCGGGGGGCTGGGAAATGAGCAGTTCTTC
TRBJ2-1 | TRBD2 | NA | TRBV9 | CASYPGAGGVNEQFF | TGTGCCAGCTACCCCGGAGCGGGGGGGGTGAATGAGCAGTTCTTC
TRBJ2-2 | NA | NA | TRBV4-1 | CASSQVRGNTGELFF | TGCGCCAGCAGCCAAGTTCGAGGAAACACCGGGGAGCTGTTTTTT
TRBJ1-3 | TRBD1 | few | TRBV11-2 | CASSFPDRGEDTIYF | TGTGCCAGCAGCTTTCCCGACAGGGGTGAAGACACCATATATTTT
TRBJ2-1 | NA | once | TRBV7-3 | CASSFGGGTYNEQFF | TGTGCCAGCAGCTTTGGCGGGGGCACCTACAATGAGCAGTTCTTC
TRBJ1-1 | TRBD1 | NA | TRBV27 | CASSLTGGTEAFF | TGTGCCAGCAGTTTAACAGGGGGCACTGAAGCTTTCTTT
TRBJ1-5 | NA | NA | TRBV30 | CAWSPSEGREQPQHF | TGTGCCTGGAGTCCTTCGGAAGGTCGGGAGCAGCCCCAGCATTTT
TRBJ2-1 | TRBD2 | once | TRBV28 | CASSLLGLVNEQFF | TGTGCCAGCAGTTTATTAGGACTAGTCAATGAGCAGTTCTTC
TRBJ2-1 | NA | NA | TRBV4-3 | CASSQAEGGYNEQFF | TGCGCCAGCAGCCAAGCCGAGGGTGGCTACAATGAGCAGTTCTTC
TRBJ1-1 | NA | NA | TRBV7-9 | CASRHSEGYTMNTEAFF | TGTGCCAGCAGACACTCCGAGGGTTACACTATGAACACTGAAGCTTTCTTT
TRBJ1-4 | NA | NA | TRBV7-2 | CASSLGGAEKLFF | TGTGCCAGCAGCTTGGGGGGGGCAGAAAAACTGTTTTTT
TRBJ1-1 | NA | once | TRBV6-4 | CASSETSNTEAFF | TGTGCCAGCAGCGAGACATCTAACACTGAAGCTTTCTTT
TRBJ2-3 | NA | NA | TRBV6-1 | CASSDWLGSTSTDTQYF | TGTGCCAGCAGTGATTGGTTGGGCAGTACTAGCACAGATACGCAGTATTTT
TRBJ2-1 | TRBD2 | once | TRBV7-9 | CASSSRTSGGAGEQFF | TGTGCCAGCAGCTCCCGGACTAGCGGGGGGGCAGGTGAGCAGTTCTTC
TRBJ2-5 | TRBD1 | NA | TRBV25-1 | CASSEPGQGNLETQYF | TGTGCCAGCAGTGAACCGGGACAGGGGAATTTGGAGACCCAGTACTTC
TRBJ2-3 | TRBD1 | NA | TRBV2 | CASSEGQGSTDTQYF | TGTGCCAGCAGTGAGGGACAGGGGAGCACAGATACGCAGTATTTT
TRBJ1-1 | TRBD1 | NA | TRBV5-6 | CASRFGRTGQIEAFF | TGTGCCAGCAGATTTGGGAGGACAGGGCAAATTGAAGCTTTCTTT
TRBJ2-5 | NA | NA | TRBV7-8 | CASSSPTDQETQYF | TGTGCCAGCAGCTCCCCGACAGATCAAGAGACCCAGTACTTC
TRBJ2-5 | TRBD2 | NA | TRBV6-4 | CASSDTGSGGETQYF | TGTGCCAGCAGTGACACCGGGTCGGGGGGAGAGACCCAGTACTTC
TRBJ1-5 | NA | NA | TRBV29-1 | CSVETGQSNQPQHF | TGCAGCGTTGAGACTGGACAGAGCAATCAGCCCCAGCATTTT
TRBJ1-1 | NA | once | TRBV9 | CASSVGTGTEAFF | TGTGCCAGCAGCGTAGGAACGGGGACTGAAGCTTTCTTT
TRBJ2-1 | NA | NA | TRBV6-1 | CASFVQAEQFF | TGTGCCAGCTTCGTTCAGGCTGAGCAGTTCTTC
TRBJ2-2 | TRBD1 | NA | TRBV29-1 | CSARGWTGNTGELFF | TGCAGCGCAAGAGGATGGACAGGGAACACCGGGGAGCTGTTTTTT
TRBJ2-1 | TRBD2 | NA | TRBV7-8 | CASSLRGGIYNEQFF | TGTGCCAGCAGCTTACGCGGGGGGATTTACAATGAGCAGTTCTTC
TRBJ1-2 | TRBD1 | NA | TRBV27 | CASSTQGVNYGYTF | TGTGCCAGCAGTACCCAGGGGGTGAACTATGGCTACACCTTC
TRBJ1-2 | NA | NA | TRBV25-1 | CASSDDRLDYGYTF | TGTGCCAGCAGTGACGACAGGTTAGACTATGGCTACACCTTC
TRBJ1-6 | NA | once | TRBV27 | CASSFSVNSPLHF | TGTGCCAGCAGTTTTTCAGTTAATTCACCCCTCCACTTT
TRBJ1-5 | NA | NA | TRBV6-1 | CASSVSVGQPNQPQHF | TGTGCCAGCAGTGTTTCGGTGGGGCAGCCGAATCAGCCCCAGCATTTT
TRBJ2-1 | NA | NA | TRBV6-5 | CASSYSTGGSYNEQFF | TGTGCCAGCAGTTACTCGACAGGTGGTTCCTACAATGAGCAGTTCTTC
TRBJ1-2 | NA | NA | TRBV30 | CAWSVSETDYGYTF | TGTGCCTGGAGCGTCAGTGAAACCGATTATGGCTACACCTTC
TRBJ2-5 | TRBD1 | NA | TRBV2 | CASRDGQGAMRETQYF | TGTGCCAGCAGAGACGGACAGGGGGCGATGAGAGAGACCCAGTACTTC
TRBJ1-5 | TRBD1 | NA | TRBV11-2 | CASSSGTASNQPQHF | TGTGCCAGCAGCTCGGGGACAGCTAGCAATCAGCCCCAGCATTTT
TRBJ2-1 | TRBD1 | NA | TRBV5-6 | CASSDAPGQGSYNEQFF | TGTGCCAGCAGCGACGCCCCGGGACAGGGATCCTACAATGAGCAGTTCTTC
TRBJ2-3 | NA | once | TRBV7-8 | CASSLGVFGYEDTQYF | TGTGCCAGCAGCTTAGGGGTTTTCGGGTATGAAGATACGCAGTATTTT
TRBJ1-5 | TRBD1 | NA | TRBV7-9 | CASSFRDRAHFNQPQHF | TGTGCCAGCAGCTTCCGGGACAGGGCTCACTTCAATCAGCCCCAGCATTTT
TRBJ1-2 | TRBD1 | NA | TRBV14 | CASSTSDRGGNYGYTF | TGTGCCAGCAGCACCTCGGACAGGGGAGGAAACTATGGCTACACCTTC